The sequence of this T cell receptor (beta chain) was determined in a study of T cells after posttransplantation cyclophosphamide. There are a few counts of this clone. Its specificity is unknown. The DNA is omitted, as the CDR3 cannot be located on it reliably, and the CDR3 follows TCRdb's listing. Notes on the study in general: Blood and skin or GI T cell repertoires showed limited TRB overlap. TRB clonality was highly associated with recipient CMV seropositivity and reactivation. Later blood repertoires were often dominated by clones from the donor CD8+ memory compartment.

Busulfan-fludarabine conditioning, marrow transplant, and cyclophosphamide on days +3 and +4 were administered. Method: immunoSEQ multiplex PCR; TCRdb's copy keeps in-frame clones and lacks some. This sample has roughly 7,500 clones, each found more than once. The length of the CDR3 is 22 amino acids, counting both ends. Germline CDR1 reads PRHDT; CDR2 reads FYEKMQ (reference sequence). The rearrangement uses TRBV13 and TRBJ2-5; the D call of TRBD2 is as the table states it, not checked on the DNA. Sequencing was performed on PBMCs, taken after allogeneic stem cell transplant with posttransplant cyclophosphamide. The clonotype originates from a male patient aged 18-30 years who received an allogeneic stem cell transplant from an unrelated donor, was CMV-positive, and had acute and chronic GVHD. Some T cells may possibly be graft donor cells. The CDR3: CASSGQRGGETSSTSYRNEQYF.